This T cell receptor beta chain is drawn from a study of cytomegalovirus exposure and HLA in healthy donors. Both 60 Vbeta primers and 13 Jbeta primers went into the PCR. Method: immunoSEQ multiplex PCR; TCRdb's copy keeps in-frame clones and lacks some. The repertoire holds some 150,000 clones, with 82% as singletons. The germline gives CDR1 LNHDA, CDR2 SQIVND (reference sequence). Trimming shortened V by 1 base and J by 0 bases, and 13 bases separated the two germline ends. The CDR3 loop spans 17 amino acids. The sample was PBMCs. This receptor was obtained from a male donor in good health and CMV-seronegative. J is TRBJ1-5 and V is TRBV19; D is undetermined. The CDR3 is CASSIGLLVYSNQPQHF. The CDR3 coding sequence is TGTGCCAGTAGTATAGGGCTCCTGGTTTATAGCAATCAGCCCCAGCATTTT.